The 16 T cell receptor beta chains reported below all come from one sample, sequenced in a study of T cells expressing NK-cell markers. TCRdb reanalyzed the 5' RACE reads, giving one entry per CDR3 protein sequence and no DNA. This sample lists 450,000 to 600,000 distinct CDR3 sequences; its ten largest clones have approximately 4%. Sequenced: blood T cells: a sorted CD56 or NKG2C T cell subset, CD4+ or CD8+ T cells, or bulk PBMC T cells (not recorded which). All receptors derive from a man aged 18 to 30 in good health.

This chain joins TRBV24-1 and TRBJ2-1. Germline loops: CDR1 KGHDR, CDR2 SFDVKD. CDR3 size: 15 residues. The CDR3 is CATSEGGGPKNEQFF.

The chain has TRBV2 and TRBJ1-5; TCRdb gives TRBD1 as the D gene, but with no DNA this cannot be confirmed. Germline V CDR1 and CDR2: SNHLY, FYNNEI. The CDR3 extends over 14 amino acids. This chain's CDR3 is CASSLGTVVQPQHF. Full variable domain (missing parts from reference TRBV2 and TRBJ1-5): EPEVTQTPSHQVTQMGQEVILRCVPISNHLYFYWYRQILGQKVEFLVSFYNNEISEKSEIFDDQFSVERPDGSNFTLKIRSTKLEDSAMYFCASSLGTVVQPQHFGDGTRLSIL.

The chain employs TRBV28 and TRBJ2-3; TCRdb names TRBD1, which stays unverified in the absence of DNA. In germline, CDR1 is MDHEN, CDR2 SYDVKM. The CDR3 loop spans 13 amino acids. CDR3 in amino acids: CASSVPAPDTQYF.

The gene calls are TRBV7-8 and TRBJ2-1; TCRdb's D call, TRBD2, is unchecked because there is no DNA. Per the germline V gene, CDR1 is SGHVS and CDR2 is FQNEAQ. The CDR3 spans 16 residues. This CDR3 reads CASSLGLLAGGHEQFF.

This chain connects TRBV4-3 to TRBJ2-2; TCRdb's D call, TRBD1, is unchecked because there is no DNA. The CDR3 totals 16 residues. Germline CDR1 LGHNA, CDR2 YSLEER. CDR3 region: CASSRQTGDNTGELFF.

The chain links TRBV5-6 to TRBJ2-1; TCRdb designates TRBD1, a call that cannot be tested without DNA. The germline CDR1 and CDR2 sequences are SGHDT and YYEEEE. The CDR3 loop spans 15 amino acids. The CDR3 here is CASSFRDRGPGEQFF.

The gene calls are TRBV12-3 or TRBV12-4 and TRBJ2-5; as DNA is missing, the TRBD1 call by TCRdb cannot be tested. The CDR3 consists of 14 residues. The CDR3 loop reads CASSFSGARETQYF.

The chain recombines TRBV7-6 with TRBJ2-1. This CDR3 spans 16 amino acids. The germline CDR1 and CDR2 sequences are SGHVS and FNYEAQ. The CDR3 sequence is CASSLSAQSSYNEQFF.

This chain uses TRBV19 with TRBJ2-3. Looked up from germline, CDR1 is LNHDA and CDR2 is SQIVND (reference sequence). This CDR3 has 14 residues. The chain's CDR3 is CASSQNQQADTQYF.

V and J are TRBV5-1 and TRBJ1-1. Germline V gene sequence: CDR1 SGHRS, CDR2 YFSETQ. This CDR3 is built from 16 residues. The CDR3 sequence: CASSWGHQQKNTEAFF.

The genes are TRBV12-3 or TRBV12-4 and TRBJ2-3; the TRBD1 assignment by TCRdb is unverifiable without DNA. The CDR3 sequence is 14 residues long. The CDR3 loop is CASSLGPDFGTQYF.

The gene calls are TRBV4-1 and TRBJ2-2; as DNA is missing, the TRBD2 call by TCRdb cannot be tested. CDR3 length equals 16 residues. From germline, CDR1 is MGHRA and CDR2 YSYEKL. This chain's CDR3 is CASRTYSGRATGELFF.

The chain carries TRBV15 and TRBJ1-2; there is no DNA to check the TCRdb D call of TRBD1. The germline CDR1 and CDR2 sequences are LNHNV and YYDKDF (reference sequence). This CDR3 has 14 amino acids. This chain's CDR3 is CATNRDGGPYGYTF. The full variable domain, rest sourced from reference TRBV15 and TRBJ1-2, is DAMVIQNPRYQVTQFGKPVTLSCSQTLNHNVMYWYQQKSSQAPKLLFHYYDKDFNNEADTPDNFQSRRPNTSFCFLDIRSPGLGDTAMYLCATNRDGGPYGYTFGSGTRLTVV.

The V call is TRBV7-8, the J call TRBJ2-7; with no DNA, the TCRdb D assignment of TRBD2 cannot be verified. Germline CDR1 SGHVS, CDR2 FQNEAQ. This CDR3 has 16 amino acids. The CDR3 protein is CASSLETATTTYEQYF. Filled out from reference TRBV7-8 and TRBJ2-7, the complete variable domain reads GAGVSQSPRYKVAKRGQDVALRCDPISGHVSLFWYQQALGQGPEFLTYFQNEAQLDKSGLPSDRFFAERPEGSVSTLKIQRTQQEDSAVYLCASSLETATTTYEQYFGPGTRLTVT.

The J gene is TRBJ2-2, the V gene TRBV5-3; no DNA is available, so the TRBD1 call from TCRdb remains unchecked. TRBV5-3 is annotated as an ORF whose role is uncertain. CDR3 length: 16 amino acids. The CDR3 loop is CATGVTFDASAGELFF.

V gene TRBV27 combines with J gene TRBJ1-1; TCRdb's D call, TRBD1, is unchecked because there is no DNA. The CDR3 runs to 14 residues. Per the germline V gene, CDR1 is MNHEY and CDR2 is SMNVEV (reference sequence). The CDR3 here is CASSLGQTHGEAFF.